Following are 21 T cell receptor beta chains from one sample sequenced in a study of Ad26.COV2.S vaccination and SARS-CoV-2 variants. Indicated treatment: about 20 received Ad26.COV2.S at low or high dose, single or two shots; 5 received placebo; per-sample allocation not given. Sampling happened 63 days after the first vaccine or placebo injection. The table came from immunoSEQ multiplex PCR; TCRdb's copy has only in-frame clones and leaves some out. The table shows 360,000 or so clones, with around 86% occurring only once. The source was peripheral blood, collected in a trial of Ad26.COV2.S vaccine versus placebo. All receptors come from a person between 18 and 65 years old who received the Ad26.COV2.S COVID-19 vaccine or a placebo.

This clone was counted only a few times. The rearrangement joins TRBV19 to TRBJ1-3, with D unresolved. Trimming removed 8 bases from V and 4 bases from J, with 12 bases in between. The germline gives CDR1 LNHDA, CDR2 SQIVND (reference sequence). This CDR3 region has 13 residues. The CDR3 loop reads CASCLGRGNTIYF. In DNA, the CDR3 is TGTGCCAGTTGCCTCGGGCGGGGAAACACCATATATTTT.

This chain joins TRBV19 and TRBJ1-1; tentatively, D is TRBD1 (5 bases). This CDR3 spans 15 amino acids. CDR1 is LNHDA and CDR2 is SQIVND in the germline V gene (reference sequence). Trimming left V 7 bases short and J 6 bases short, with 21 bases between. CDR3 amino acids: CASIDQGGSSAEAFF. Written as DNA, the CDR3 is TGTGCCAGTATTGATCAGGGAGGTTCTTCCGCTGAAGCTTTCTTT.

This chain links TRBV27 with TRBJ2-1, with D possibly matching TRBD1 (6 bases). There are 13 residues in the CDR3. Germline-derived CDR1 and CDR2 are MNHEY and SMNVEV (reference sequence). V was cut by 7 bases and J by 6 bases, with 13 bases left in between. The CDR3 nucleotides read TGTGCCAGCAAATTACAGGGAATCAATGAGCAGTTCTTC. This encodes CASKLQGINEQFF.

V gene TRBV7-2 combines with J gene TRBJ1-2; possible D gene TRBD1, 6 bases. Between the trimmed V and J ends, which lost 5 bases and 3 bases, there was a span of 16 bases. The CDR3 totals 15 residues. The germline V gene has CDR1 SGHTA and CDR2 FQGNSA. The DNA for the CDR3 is TGTGCCAGCAGCCTAATCCAGGGGCTGGACTATGGCTACACCTTC. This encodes CASSLIQGLDYGYTF.

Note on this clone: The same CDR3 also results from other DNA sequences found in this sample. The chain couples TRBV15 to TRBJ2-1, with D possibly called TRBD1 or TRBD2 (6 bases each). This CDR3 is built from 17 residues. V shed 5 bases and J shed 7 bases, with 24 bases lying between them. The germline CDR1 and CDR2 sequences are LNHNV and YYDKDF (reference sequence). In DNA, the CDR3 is TGTGCCACCAGCCGAGGAGTGGGGGCGGGGTCTTTGAATGAGCAGTTCTTC. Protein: CATSRGVGAGSLNEQFF.

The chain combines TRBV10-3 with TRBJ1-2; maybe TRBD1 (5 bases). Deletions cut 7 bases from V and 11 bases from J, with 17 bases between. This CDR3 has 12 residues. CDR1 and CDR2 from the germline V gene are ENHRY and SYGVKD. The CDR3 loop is CAIKGRESIYTF. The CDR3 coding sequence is TGTGCCATCAAAGGCAGGGAAAGTATATACACCTTC.

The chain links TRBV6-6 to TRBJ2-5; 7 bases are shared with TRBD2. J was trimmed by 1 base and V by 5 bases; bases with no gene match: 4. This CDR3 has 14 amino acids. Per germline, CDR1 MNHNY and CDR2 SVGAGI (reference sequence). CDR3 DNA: TGTGCCAGCAGTATCCGGACTAGCCAAGAGACCCAGTACTTC. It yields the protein CASSIRTSQETQYF.

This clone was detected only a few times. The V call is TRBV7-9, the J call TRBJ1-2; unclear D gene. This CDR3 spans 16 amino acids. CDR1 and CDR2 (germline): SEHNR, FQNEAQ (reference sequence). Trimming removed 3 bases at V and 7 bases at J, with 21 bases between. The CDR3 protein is CASSFSHSRVNIGYTF. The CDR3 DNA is TGTGCCAGCAGCTTCTCCCACTCGAGGGTGAATATTGGCTACACCTTC.

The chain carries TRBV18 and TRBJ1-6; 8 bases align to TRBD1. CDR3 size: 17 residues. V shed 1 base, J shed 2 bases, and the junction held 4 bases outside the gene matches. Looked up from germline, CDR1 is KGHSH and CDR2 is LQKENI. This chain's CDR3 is CASSPRSGGAYNSPLHF. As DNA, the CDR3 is TGTGCCAGCTCACCACGGTCAGGGGGCGCCTATAATTCACCCCTCCACTTT. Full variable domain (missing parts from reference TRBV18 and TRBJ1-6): NAGVMQNPRHLVRRRGQEARLRCSPMKGHSHVYWYRQLPEEGLKFMVYLQKENIIDESGMPKERFSAEFPKEGPSILRIQQVVRGDSAAYFCASSPRSGGAYNSPLHFGNGTRLTVT.

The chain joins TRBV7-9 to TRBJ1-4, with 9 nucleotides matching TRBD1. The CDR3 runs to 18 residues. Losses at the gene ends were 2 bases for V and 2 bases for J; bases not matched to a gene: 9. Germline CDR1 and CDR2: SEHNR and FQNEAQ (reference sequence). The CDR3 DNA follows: TGTGCCAGCAGCTTAAGCCTTCTAGGGACAGGGACTAATGAAAAACTGTTTTTT. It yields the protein CASSLSLLGTGTNEKLFF.

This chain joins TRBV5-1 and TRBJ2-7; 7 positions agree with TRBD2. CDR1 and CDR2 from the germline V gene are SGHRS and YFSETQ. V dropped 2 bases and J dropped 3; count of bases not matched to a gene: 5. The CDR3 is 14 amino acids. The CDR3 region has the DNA TGCGCCAGCAGCTTACGGGGGGTGGGCTACGAGCAGTACTTC. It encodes CASSLRGVGYEQYF.

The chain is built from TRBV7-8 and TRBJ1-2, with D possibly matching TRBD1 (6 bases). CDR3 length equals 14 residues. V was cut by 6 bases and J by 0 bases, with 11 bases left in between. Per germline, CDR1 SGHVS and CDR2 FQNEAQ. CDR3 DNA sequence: TGTGCCAGCAGTTGGGGGGCAGCTAACTATGGCTACACCTTC. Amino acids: CASSWGAANYGYTF.

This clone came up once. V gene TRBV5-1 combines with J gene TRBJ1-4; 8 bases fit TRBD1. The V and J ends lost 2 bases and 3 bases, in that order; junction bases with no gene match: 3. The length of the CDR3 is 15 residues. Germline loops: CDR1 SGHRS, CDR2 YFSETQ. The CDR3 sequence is CASSLTDRANEKLFF. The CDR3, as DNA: TGCGCCAGCAGCTTAACGGACAGGGCTAATGAAAAACTGTTTTTT.

The CDR3 loop reads CASSSGPWAFF. CDR3 bases: TGTGCCAGCAGTTCAGGGCCCTGGGCTTTCTTT. The chain couples TRBV12-3 or TRBV12-4 to TRBJ1-1; tentative D call: TRBD1 (5 bases). The V gene lost 4 bases and the J gene lost 11 bases, with 11 bases spanning the gap. This CDR3 contains 11 residues.

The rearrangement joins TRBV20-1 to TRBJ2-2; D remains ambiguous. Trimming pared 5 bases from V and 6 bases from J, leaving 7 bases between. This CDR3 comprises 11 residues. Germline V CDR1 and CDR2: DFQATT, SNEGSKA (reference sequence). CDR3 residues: CSASRSGELFF. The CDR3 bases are TGCAGTGCTTCGAGGTCCGGGGAGCTGTTTTTT.

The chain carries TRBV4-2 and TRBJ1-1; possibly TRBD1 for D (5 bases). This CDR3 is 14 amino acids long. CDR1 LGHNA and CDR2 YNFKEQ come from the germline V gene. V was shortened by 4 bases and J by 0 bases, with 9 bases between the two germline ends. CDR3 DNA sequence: TGTGCCAGCAGCCCCTCGGGGGTGAACACTGAAGCTTTCTTT. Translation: CASSPSGVNTEAFF.

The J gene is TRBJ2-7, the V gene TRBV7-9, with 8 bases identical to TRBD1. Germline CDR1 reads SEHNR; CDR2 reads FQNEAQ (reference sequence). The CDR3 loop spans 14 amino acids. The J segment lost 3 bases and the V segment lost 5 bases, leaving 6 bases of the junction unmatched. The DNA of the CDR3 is TGTGCCAGCAGCCACAGGACAGGGAACTACGAGCAGTACTTC. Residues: CASSHRTGNYEQYF.

The CDR3 DNA is TGTGCCAGCAGCGGGAGGGAAAATGAGCAGTTCTTC. It translates to CASSGRENEQFF. The chain combines TRBV7-6 with TRBJ2-1, with 7 bases lining up with TRBD2. Germline CDR1 reads SGHVS; CDR2 reads FNYEAQ. The trim removed 5 bases at V and 7 bases at J, leaving 2 bases unmatched. The length of the CDR3 is 12 residues.

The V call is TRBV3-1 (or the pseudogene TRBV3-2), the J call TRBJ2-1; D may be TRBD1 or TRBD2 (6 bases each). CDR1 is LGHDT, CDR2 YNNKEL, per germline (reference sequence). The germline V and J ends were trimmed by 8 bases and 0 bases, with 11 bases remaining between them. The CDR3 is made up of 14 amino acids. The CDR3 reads CASASGASYNEQFF. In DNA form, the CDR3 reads TGTGCCAGCGCCTCGGGGGCCTCCTACAATGAGCAGTTCTTC.

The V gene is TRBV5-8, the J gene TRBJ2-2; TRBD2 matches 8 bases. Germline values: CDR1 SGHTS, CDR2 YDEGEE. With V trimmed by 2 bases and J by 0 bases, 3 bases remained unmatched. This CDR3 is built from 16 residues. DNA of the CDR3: TGTGCCAGCAGCTTCGGACTAGCTTCGAACACCGGGGAGCTGTTTTTT. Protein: CASSFGLASNTGELFF.

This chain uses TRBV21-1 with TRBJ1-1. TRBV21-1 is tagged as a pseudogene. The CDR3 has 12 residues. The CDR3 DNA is TGTGCCAGCAGCAAGGGGGAAACTGAAGCTTTCTTT. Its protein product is CASSKGETEAFF.